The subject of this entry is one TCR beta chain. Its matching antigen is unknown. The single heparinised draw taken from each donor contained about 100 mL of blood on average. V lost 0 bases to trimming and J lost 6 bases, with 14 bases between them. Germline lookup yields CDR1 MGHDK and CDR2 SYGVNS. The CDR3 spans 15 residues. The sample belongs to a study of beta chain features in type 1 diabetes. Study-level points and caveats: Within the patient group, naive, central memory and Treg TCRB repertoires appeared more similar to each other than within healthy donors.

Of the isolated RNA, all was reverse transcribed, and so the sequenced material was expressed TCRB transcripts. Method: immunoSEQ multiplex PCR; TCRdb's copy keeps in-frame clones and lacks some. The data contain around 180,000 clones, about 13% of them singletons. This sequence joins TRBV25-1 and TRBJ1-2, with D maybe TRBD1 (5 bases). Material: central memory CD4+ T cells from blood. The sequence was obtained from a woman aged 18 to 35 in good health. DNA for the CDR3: TGTGCCAGCAGTGAATATCCGTCGGTAGGGGATGGCTACACCTTC. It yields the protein CASSEYPSVGDGYTF.